This TCR beta chain was captured in a study of cytomegalovirus exposure and HLA in healthy donors. The trim removed 5 bases at V and 2 bases at J, leaving 6 bases unmatched. The germline gives CDR1 SNHLY, CDR2 FYNNEI. The CDR3 contains 16 residues. The PCR made use of 60 Vbeta and 13 Jbeta primers. Only in-frame clones appear in the TCRdb table, and some are missing; sequencing was by immunoSEQ multiplex PCR. The sample lists 100,000 to 150,000 clones, 15% to 20% occurring once. This clone has only a few counts. This clonotype originated in a female donor in good health and CMV-seropositive. Material: PBMCs. This chain joins TRBV2 and TRBJ2-7; 13 bases match TRBD2. The CDR3 region has the DNA TGTGCCAGCAGTTACCTCGGGACTAGCGGGGCCTACGAGCAGTACTTC. Translating gives CASSYLGTSGAYEQYF.